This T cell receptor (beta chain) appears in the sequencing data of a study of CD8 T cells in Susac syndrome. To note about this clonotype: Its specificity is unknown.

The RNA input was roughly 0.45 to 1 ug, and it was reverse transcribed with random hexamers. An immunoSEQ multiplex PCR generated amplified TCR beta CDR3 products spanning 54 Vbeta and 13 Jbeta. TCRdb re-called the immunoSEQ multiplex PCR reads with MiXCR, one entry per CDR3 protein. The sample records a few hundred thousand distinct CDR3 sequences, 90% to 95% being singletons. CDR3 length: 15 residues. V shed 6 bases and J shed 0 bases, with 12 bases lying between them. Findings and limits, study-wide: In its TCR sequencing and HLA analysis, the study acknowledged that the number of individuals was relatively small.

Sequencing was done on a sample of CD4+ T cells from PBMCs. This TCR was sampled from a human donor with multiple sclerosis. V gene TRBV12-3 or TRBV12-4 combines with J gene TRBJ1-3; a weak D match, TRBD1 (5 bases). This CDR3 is CASRRGVNSGNTIYF. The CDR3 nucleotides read TGTGCCAGCAGACGAGGGGTCAACTCTGGAAACACCATATATTTT.